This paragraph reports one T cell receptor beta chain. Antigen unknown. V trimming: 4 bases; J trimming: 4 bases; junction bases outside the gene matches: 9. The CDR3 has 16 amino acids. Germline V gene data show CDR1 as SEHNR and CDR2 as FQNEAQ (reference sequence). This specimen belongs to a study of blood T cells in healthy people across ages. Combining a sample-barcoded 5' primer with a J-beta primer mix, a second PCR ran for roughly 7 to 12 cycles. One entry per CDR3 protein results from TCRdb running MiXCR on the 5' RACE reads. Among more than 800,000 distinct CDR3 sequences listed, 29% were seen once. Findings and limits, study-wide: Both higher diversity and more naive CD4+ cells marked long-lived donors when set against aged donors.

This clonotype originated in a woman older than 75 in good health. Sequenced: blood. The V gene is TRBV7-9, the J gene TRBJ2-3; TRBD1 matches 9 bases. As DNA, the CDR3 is TGTGCCAGCAGCTCTAGGACAGGGGCAGTTGCAGATACGCAGTATTTT. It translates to CASSSRTGAVADTQYF.